The 3 T cell receptor beta chains below all came from one sample that was sequenced in a study of cytomegalovirus exposure and HLA in healthy donors. Primers: 60 Vbeta forward and 13 Jbeta reverse. Only in-frame clones appear in the TCRdb table, and some are missing; sequencing was by immunoSEQ multiplex PCR. The sample lists about 210,000 clones, more than 70% seen once, with approximately 0.49% in the top ten. Sequenced input: PBMCs. The receptor set was obtained from a boy under 18 in good health and CMV-seronegative.

This clone has just a few counts. The genes are TRBV5-1 and TRBJ1-5; unclear D gene. V lost 0 bases and J 4 bases, leaving 5 bases between the germline ends. Germline lookup yields CDR1 SGHRS and CDR2 YFSETQ. This CDR3 contains 13 residues. This CDR3 reads CASSLDINQPQHF. As DNA, the CDR3 is TGCGCCAGCAGCTTGGACATTAATCAGCCCCAGCATTTT. Using reference TRBV5-1 and TRBJ1-5 for the parts outside the CDR3, the full variable domain is KAGVTQTPRYLIKTRGQQVTLSCSPISGHRSVSWYQQTPGQGLQFLFEYFSETQRNKGNFPGRFSGRQFSNSRSEMNVSTLELGDSALYLCASSLDINQPQHFGDGTRLSIL.

V is TRBV5-4 and J is TRBJ2-5, with D maybe TRBD2 (6 bases). The J call is uncertain, as TRBJ2-7 better fits the DNA end. CDR1 is SGHNT, CDR2 YYREEE, per germline (reference sequence). The CDR3 sequence is 14 residues long. This chain's CDR3 is CASSTQTSSYEQYF. As DNA, the CDR3 is TGTGCCAGCAGCACGCAGACTAGCTCCTACGAGCAGTACTTC.

The rearrangement joins TRBV29-1 to TRBJ2-1, with TRBD2 as a possible D gene (6 bases). The CDR3 consists of 13 residues. Germline CDR1 is SQVTM and CDR2 is ANQGSEA. The CDR3 region has the DNA TGCAGTGAAGCGGGTAGCTCCTACAATGAGCAGTTCTTC. Protein sequence: CSEAGSSYNEQFF.